This is a list of T cell receptor beta chains from one sample in a study of long-term antiretroviral therapy in people with HIV. The method was immunoSEQ multiplex PCR; TCRdb's version includes in-frame clones alone and lacks a portion of them. The table shows roughly 17,000 clones, with about 81% occurring only once. The starting material was unsorted PBMCs, obtained 0.3 years after starting antiretroviral therapy. The receptor set was obtained from a man aged 18-30 years with HIV. Each CDR3 is given with its conserved first and last residue.

V: TRBV2; J: TRBJ2-3; CDR3: CARTLAGVGGTDTQYF
V: TRBV9; J: TRBJ2-2; CDR3: CASSTPGGTGELFF
V: TRBV2; J: TRBJ2-2; CDR3: CASFAGRLFF
V: TRBV6-5; J: TRBJ1-5; CDR3: CASSPRPREGQPQHF
V: TRBV2; J: TRBJ1-6; CDR3: CASSEDTRSYNSPLHF
V: TRBV6-5; J: TRBJ1-4; CDR3: CASSLQDNEKLFF
V: TRBV6-6; J: TRBJ1-4; CDR3: CASGSEKLFF
V: TRBV6-1; J: TRBJ2-3; CDR3: CASSDGAGPDTQYF
V: TRBV19; J: TRBJ1-2; CDR3: CASSRLYGYTF
V: TRBV19; J: TRBJ2-1; CDR3: CASSGGMGLGSYNEQFF
V: TRBV5-6; J: TRBJ2-5; CDR3: CASSLVSSYQETQYF
V: TRBV15; J: TRBJ1-3; CDR3: CATSRGPGNTIYF
V: TRBV4-1; J: TRBJ1-5; CDR3: CASSPRASPNQPQHF
V: TRBV2; J: TRBJ1-4; CDR3: CASREQGTNEKLFF
V: TRBV5-5; J: TRBJ1-4; CDR3: CASSLEAVMASVRLFF
V: TRBV7-9; J: TRBJ2-5; CDR3: CASSLSETQYF
V: TRBV11-2; J: TRBJ2-1; CDR3: CASSNRDYLSYNEQFF
V: TRBV29-1; J: TRBJ1-1; CDR3: CSVLRQEEDEAFF
V: TRBV5-1; J: TRBJ2-7; CDR3: CASSLEGGDRGAGEYF
V: TRBV6-1; J: TRBJ1-5; CDR3: CASSERFEQPQHF
V: TRBV5-1; J: TRBJ2-3; CDR3: CASSVGPDSTDTQYF
V: TRBV4-1; J: TRBJ2-7; CDR3: CASSPWTGGGYEQYF
V: TRBV5-1; J: TRBJ1-4; CDR3: CASSLALGEGEKLFF
V: TRBV15; J: TRBJ1-1; CDR3: CATSRDVPARTEAFF
V: TRBV7-6; J: TRBJ2-5; CDR3: CASSGEGAPSPETQYF